A single sample gave rise to the 27 T cell receptor beta chains below, sequenced in a study of blood T cell repertoires in COVID-19. TCRdb's table, derived via immunoSEQ multiplex PCR, lists solely in-frame clones and lacks some. This sample yields roughly 230,000 clones, of which approximately 86% are seen a single time; approximately 0.7% belongs to the top ten. The sample consisted of peripheral blood. The receptor source for this set is a human donor in a cohort sampled during active COVID-19.

The rearrangement joins TRBV6-5 to TRBJ1-4; D gene uncertain. Looked up from germline, CDR1 is MNHEY and CDR2 is SVGAGI. The V end was cut by 6 bases, the J end by 5 bases, with 10 bases between. There are 13 residues in the CDR3. The CDR3 nucleotides read TGTGCCAGCAGCCCGCGGGCCAATGAAAAACTGTTTTTT. Amino acids: CASSPRANEKLFF.

A few counts support this clone. CDR3 region: CASSLARAGYEQYF. In DNA, the CDR3 is TGTGCCAGCAGCTTAGCGAGGGCAGGCTACGAGCAGTACTTC. The rearrangement uses TRBV7-8 and TRBJ2-7, with D possibly matching TRBD2 (5 bases). Germline V gene lookup returns CDR1 SGHVS and CDR2 FQNEAQ. Trimming pared 0 bases from V and 3 bases from J, leaving 9 bases between. The CDR3 is 14 residues long.

This clone has more than one count but fewer than ten. The chain links TRBV3-1 (or the pseudogene TRBV3-2) to TRBJ2-7; D possibly corresponds to TRBD1 (6 bases). Trimming stripped 4 bases from V and 6 bases from J, with 13 bases between. Germline V gene sequence: CDR1 LGHDT, CDR2 YNNKEL (reference sequence). The CDR3 sequence is 13 residues long. Written as DNA, the CDR3 is TGTGCCAGCAGCCCCACAGGGTCCGGCGAGCAGTACTTC. Its translation: CASSPTGSGEQYF.

The chain employs TRBV11-2 and TRBJ2-7, with TRBD1 matching 7 bases. Germline lookup yields CDR1 SGHAT and CDR2 FQNNGV. J was trimmed by 2 bases and V by 2 bases; bases with no gene match: 3. The CDR3 runs to 14 residues. DNA for the CDR3: TGTGCCAGCAGCTTAAGACAGGGCCCCTACGAGCAGTACTTC. It yields the protein CASSLRQGPYEQYF.

This clone was observed a few times. This chain uses TRBV5-1 with TRBJ1-4; no reliable D call. Looked up from germline, CDR1 is SGHRS and CDR2 is YFSETQ. Trimming removed 4 bases from V and 6 bases from J, with 16 bases in between. The CDR3 is 15 amino acids. The CDR3 protein is CASSPVGGRDEKLFF. The CDR3 DNA is TGCGCCAGCAGCCCCGTTGGAGGGAGGGATGAAAAACTGTTTTTT.

This clone has a single count. This chain links TRBV27 with TRBJ2-7; 12 nucleotides agree with TRBD2. There are 14 residues in the CDR3. Trimming cost V 9 bases and J 4 bases; bases outside gene matches: 7. Per germline, CDR1 MNHEY and CDR2 SMNVEV (reference sequence). This chain's CDR3 is CASRLAGAEYEQYF. The CDR3 DNA reads as TGTGCCAGTCGACTAGCGGGAGCGGAATACGAGCAGTACTTC.

The chain recombines TRBV2 with TRBJ1-5, with TRBD1 matching over 11 bases. The CDR3 length is 16 residues. J was trimmed by 7 bases and V by 8 bases; bases with no gene match: 13. Germline V gene data show CDR1 as SNHLY and CDR2 as FYNNEI. The DNA of the CDR3 is TGTGCCAGCGGGGCCCCGGGACAGGGGGTACGGCAGCCCCAGCATTTT. It codes for CASGAPGQGVRQPQHF.

The chain links TRBV18 to TRBJ1-1; 9 bases match TRBD1. V was clipped by 3 bases and J by 5 bases; unmatched bases: 13. In germline, CDR1 is KGHSH, CDR2 LQKENI. This CDR3 is 17 amino acids long. The CDR3 coding sequence is TGTGCCAGCTCACCCCAGAGGGCACAGGGGGCCGGGACTGAAGCTTTCTTT. The encoded protein is CASSPQRAQGAGTEAFF.

The chain has TRBV7-9 and TRBJ2-1; the match to TRBD2 covers 7 bases. The ends lost 8 bases at V and 7 bases at J; junction bases unmatched: 14. Germline assignment: CDR1 SEHNR and CDR2 FQNEAQ (reference sequence). CDR3 length equals 15 residues. CDR3 protein: CASHRTSGIKNEQFF. The CDR3 coding sequence is TGTGCCAGCCACCGGACAAGCGGGATCAAAAATGAGCAGTTCTTC.

This rearrangement joins TRBV7-2 to TRBJ2-1; a possible D gene is TRBD2 (5 bases). The CDR3 sequence is 15 residues long. From germline, CDR1 is SGHTA and CDR2 FQGNSA. The V end was cut by 1 base, the J end by 3 bases, with 10 bases between. The CDR3 spells CASSLGRGFYNEQFF. In nucleotides, the CDR3 is TGTGCCAGCAGCTTAGGTCGAGGGTTCTACAATGAGCAGTTCTTC.

This clone occurred a few times. Its ends do not fully match the called genes, so a read error is possible. The V and J genes are TRBV4-1 and TRBJ1-5; D is uncertain. The CDR3 length is 16 residues. Germline lookup yields CDR1 MGHRA and CDR2 YSYEKL. The CDR3 sequence is CASSQDPRNSDQPQHF. The CDR3 nucleotides read TGCGCCAGCAGCCAAGATCCTAGGAATAGCGATCAGCCCCAGCATTTT.

The rearrangement links TRBV27 to TRBJ1-5; D is unclear. Germline V CDR1 and CDR2: MNHEY, SMNVEV (reference sequence). This CDR3 has 17 amino acids. The V end lost 5 bases, the J end lost 3 bases, and 20 bases lay between the germline ends. The CDR3 nucleotides are TGTGCCAGCAGTCCCCAACCACACAGCGGATCCAATCAGCCCCAGCATTTT. This translates into CASSPQPHSGSNQPQHF.

The V call is TRBV3-1 (or the pseudogene TRBV3-2), the J call TRBJ1-5; D unclear. Trimming cost V 3 bases and J 7 bases, with 10 bases left between them. This CDR3 is 13 amino acids long. Germline V gives CDR1 LGHDT, CDR2 YNNKEL (reference sequence). CDR3 nucleotides: TGTGCCAGCAGCCACGGGTATGAGCAGCCCCAGCATTTT. Its protein is CASSHGYEQPQHF.

The chain joins TRBV9 to TRBJ2-7; 9 bases agree with TRBD2. Trimming removed 4 bases from V and 0 bases from J; junction bases left unmatched: 8. Germline-derived CDR1 and CDR2 are SGDLS and YYNGEE. This CDR3 region has 16 residues. The CDR3 spells CASSPRGGRASYEQYF. The DNA of the CDR3 is TGTGCCAGCAGCCCCCGGGGCGGGAGGGCCTCCTACGAGCAGTACTTC.

The CDR3 region has the DNA TGCGCCAGCAGGGCGGGACCGGAAGAGCAGTACTTC. Translated: CASRAGPEEQYF. This sequence joins TRBV5-1 and TRBJ2-7, with D tentatively TRBD2 (6 bases). V was clipped by 5 bases and J by 7 bases, with 13 bases between them. Germline CDR1 reads SGHRS; CDR2 reads YFSETQ. There are 12 residues in the CDR3.

V and J are TRBV7-2 and TRBJ1-5, with no clear D. CDR3 length: 11 amino acids. Germline-derived CDR1 and CDR2 are SGHTA and FQGNSA. With 3 bases removed from V and 10 bases from J, the gap between germline ends came to 7 bases. Here the CDR3 DNA reads TGTGCCAGCAGCTTCGGGTCTCCCCAGCATTTT. It is translated as CASSFGSPQHF.

J is TRBJ2-7 and V is TRBV28, with 8 bases aligning to TRBD1. CDR3 length: 13 residues. J lost 6 bases, V lost 5 bases, and 6 bases had no gene match. Germline lookup yields CDR1 MDHEN and CDR2 SYDVKM. The CDR3 bases are TGTGCCAGCAGTCCGACAGGGGCGATCGAGCAGTACTTC. Encoded protein: CASSPTGAIEQYF.

This rearrangement joins TRBV30 to TRBJ2-2; D is uncertain. Per the germline V gene, CDR1 is GTSNPN and CDR2 is SVGIG (reference sequence). The V gene lost 7 bases and the J gene lost 2 bases, with 14 bases spanning the gap. The CDR3 is 14 amino acids. The CDR3 protein is CASPSPGNTGELFF. The CDR3 DNA is TGTGCCTCACCCTCCCCGGGTAACACCGGGGAGCTGTTTTTT. Together with reference TRBV30 and TRBJ2-2, the CDR3 gives the full variable domain: SQTIHQWPATLVQPVGSPLSLECTVEGTSNPNLYWYRQAAGRGLQLLFYSVGIGQISSEVPQNLSASRPQDRQFILSSKKLLLSDSGFYLCASPSPGNTGELFFGEGSRLTVL.

The chain employs TRBV5-1 and TRBJ2-3; TRBD2 matches at 16 bases. The CDR3 runs 17 residues. The junction had 4 bases not matched to a gene; V was cut back by 4 bases and J by 2 bases. CDR1 SGHRS and CDR2 YFSETQ come from the germline V gene. The CDR3 is CASSPGLAGGYTDTQYF. In DNA, the CDR3 is TGCGCCAGCAGCCCGGGACTAGCGGGAGGGTACACAGATACGCAGTATTTT. Supplemented by reference TRBV5-1 and TRBJ2-3, the full variable domain reads KAGVTQTPRYLIKTRGQQVTLSCSPISGHRSVSWYQQTPGQGLQFLFEYFSETQRNKGNFPGRFSGRQFSNSRSEMNVSTLELGDSALYLCASSPGLAGGYTDTQYFGPGTRLTVL.

The rearrangement uses TRBV2 and TRBJ1-1; D call uncertain. Germline V CDR1 and CDR2: SNHLY, FYNNEI. The CDR3 loop spans 11 amino acids. Trimming took off 5 bases at V and 8 bases at J, with 9 bases between the two ends. The CDR3 spells CASSWSREAFF. DNA for the CDR3: TGTGCCAGCAGTTGGTCCAGGGAAGCTTTCTTT.

The V call is TRBV19, the J call TRBJ1-5; 8 bases are a match to TRBD1. Germline trimming cut 2 bases from V and 0 bases from J; bases unmatched to any gene: 9. The CDR3 consists of 18 residues. CDR1 is LNHDA and CDR2 is SQIVND in the germline V gene (reference sequence). The CDR3 loop reads CASSINAPDRVSNQPQHF. The CDR3 region has the DNA TGTGCCAGTAGTATAAACGCACCGGACAGGGTTAGCAATCAGCCCCAGCATTTT.

V gene TRBV7-9 combines with J gene TRBJ1-3; tentatively, D is TRBD1 (5 bases). This CDR3 contains 15 residues. V lost 5 bases, J lost 5 bases, and 16 bases lay in between. Germline values: CDR1 SEHNR, CDR2 FQNEAQ (reference sequence). DNA of the CDR3: TGTGCCAGCAGCCCCCAGGGTCCCCTACGAAACACCATATATTTT. Translation: CASSPQGPLRNTIYF.

This sequence joins TRBV6-5 and TRBJ1-2; maybe TRBD1 (6 bases). The length of the CDR3 is 15 residues. V dropped 3 bases and J dropped 0 bases, with 11 bases sitting between them. The germline gives CDR1 MNHEY, CDR2 SVGAGI. CDR3 in amino acids: CASSYSRGANYGYTF. The CDR3 DNA reads as TGTGCCAGCAGTTATTCCAGGGGAGCTAACTATGGCTACACCTTC.

The V call is TRBV6-5, the J call TRBJ2-1; TRBD2 matches 11 bases. Germline-derived CDR1 and CDR2 are MNHEY and SVGAGI. The CDR3 is made up of 15 amino acids. The V segment lost 5 bases and the J segment 8 bases; nucleotides outside the gene matches: 8. The CDR3 sequence: CASSTSSGRIDEQFF. The CDR3 nucleotides are TGTGCCAGCAGTACCTCTAGCGGGAGGATTGATGAGCAGTTCTTC.

The chain uses TRBV12-5 and TRBJ2-1; D possibly corresponds to TRBD1 (5 bases). The germline V gene has CDR1 LGHNT and CDR2 FRNRAP. There are 13 residues in the CDR3. The CDR3 DNA reads as TGTGCCGAAGCAGACAGTTCTTACAATGAGCAGTTCTTC. As protein: CAEADSSYNEQFF.

This clone appeared a few times. V gene TRBV13 combines with J gene TRBJ2-7, with TRBD1 matching over 9 bases. The germline CDR1 and CDR2 sequences are PRHDT and FYEKMQ (reference sequence). The J segment lost 5 bases and the V segment lost 0 bases, leaving 2 bases of the junction unmatched. CDR3 length: 14 amino acids. DNA for the CDR3: TGTGCCAGCAGCTTAGGACAGGGGGCGCACGAGCAGTACTTC. It specifies CASSLGQGAHEQYF.

This rearrangement joins TRBV9 to TRBJ2-7, with 7 bases fitting TRBD1. V shed 0 bases, J shed 1 base, and the junction held 1 base outside the gene matches. CDR1 and CDR2 (germline): SGDLS, YYNGEE. The CDR3 spans 14 residues. The CDR3 sequence: CASSVAGQSYEQYF. CDR3 DNA: TGTGCCAGCAGCGTAGCGGGACAGTCCTACGAGCAGTACTTC.